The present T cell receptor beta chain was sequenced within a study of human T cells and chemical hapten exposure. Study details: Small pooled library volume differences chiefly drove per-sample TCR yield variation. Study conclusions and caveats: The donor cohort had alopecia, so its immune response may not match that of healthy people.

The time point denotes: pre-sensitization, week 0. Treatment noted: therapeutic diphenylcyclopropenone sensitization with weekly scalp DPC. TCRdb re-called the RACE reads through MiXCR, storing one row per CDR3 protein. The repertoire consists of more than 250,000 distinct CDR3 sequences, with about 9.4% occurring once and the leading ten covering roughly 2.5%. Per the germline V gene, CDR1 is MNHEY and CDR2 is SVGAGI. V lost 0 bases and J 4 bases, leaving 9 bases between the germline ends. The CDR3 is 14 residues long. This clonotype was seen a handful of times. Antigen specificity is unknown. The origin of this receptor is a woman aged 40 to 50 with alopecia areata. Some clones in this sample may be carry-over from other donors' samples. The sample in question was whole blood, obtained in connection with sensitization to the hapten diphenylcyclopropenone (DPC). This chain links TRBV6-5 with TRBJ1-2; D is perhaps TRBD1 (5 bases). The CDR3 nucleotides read TGTGCCAGCAGTTACTCGATCGGGACCTATGGCTACACCTTC. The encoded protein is CASSYSIGTYGYTF.